The 9 T cell receptor beta chains in this list originate from one sample, sequenced in a study of blood T cells in healthy people across ages. The second PCR ran roughly 7 to 12 cycles with a sample-barcoded 5' primer and J-beta primers. TCRdb reprocessed the 5' RACE reads via MiXCR and lists one record per CDR3 protein. The profile shows about 1,600,000 distinct CDR3 sequences, approximately 40% of them singletons. The sequencing input was blood. The receptor source for this set is a woman aged 18 to 35 in good health.

This clonotype occurred once. A much larger clone is a single base away; this may be a read error. V and J are TRBV5-1 and TRBJ2-5, with 8 bases fitting TRBD1. The J call may be wrong; the DNA end is better matched by TRBJ2-7. The V gene's germline CDR1 is SGHRS and CDR2 YFSETQ. This CDR3 region has 13 residues. The CDR3 here is CTSSLTGDYEQYF. The CDR3 DNA reads as TGCACCAGCAGCTTGACAGGGGACTACGAGCAGTACTTC.

This clonotype was recorded only once. J is TRBJ2-7 and V is TRBV5-1, with TRBD2 identical over 9 bases. Germline loops: CDR1 SGHRS, CDR2 YFSETQ. The length of the CDR3 is 14 residues. J lost 5 bases, V lost 4 bases, and 7 bases had no gene match. CDR3 sequence: CASSLAGGAHEQYF. In nucleotides, the CDR3 is TGCGCCAGCAGCCTTGCGGGGGGGGCCCACGAGCAGTACTTC. The variable domain in full, with the rest retrieved from reference TRBV5-1 and TRBJ2-7, is KAGVTQTPRYLIKTRGQQVTLSCSPISGHRSVSWYQQTPGQGLQFLFEYFSETQRNKGNFPGRFSGRQFSNSRSEMNVSTLELGDSALYLCASSLAGGAHEQYFGPGTRLTVT.

The rearrangement links TRBV11-2 to TRBJ2-1, with 10 bases lining up with TRBD2. Germline assignment: CDR1 SGHAT and CDR2 FQNNGV. V gave up 2 bases and J gave up 8 bases; unmatched junction bases: 9. The CDR3 runs 16 residues. CDR3 nucleotide sequence: TGTGCCAGCAGCTTACGGCCTAGCGGGAGTGGGGATGAGCAGTTCTTC. This sequence encodes CASSLRPSGSGDEQFF.

This clonotype was seen more than once but under ten times. This chain links TRBV20-1 with TRBJ2-7; D might be TRBD1 (6 bases). V lost 1 base and J lost 2, with 18 bases in between. Looked up from germline, CDR1 is DFQATT and CDR2 is SNEGSKA (reference sequence). The CDR3 length is 16 residues. The CDR3 nucleotides read TGCAGTGCTAGAGCTTCAGCGGACAGCTTGACCTACGAGCAGTACTTC. This sequence encodes CSARASADSLTYEQYF.

The chain recombines TRBV25-1 with TRBJ1-4, with D possibly being TRBD1 (5 bases). This CDR3 has 17 amino acids. The V gene's germline CDR1 is MGHDK and CDR2 SYGVNS. Trimming took off 4 bases at V and 2 bases at J, with 17 bases between the two ends. CDR3 loop: CASSGFLGLVTNEKLFF. DNA for the CDR3: TGTGCCAGCAGTGGGTTTTTGGGGCTAGTTACTAATGAAAAACTGTTTTTT.

The genes are TRBV25-1 and TRBJ2-3; TRBD2 might be the D (6 bases). The V end lost 2 bases, the J end lost 1 base, and 10 bases lay between the germline ends. From germline, CDR1 is MGHDK and CDR2 SYGVNS. This CDR3 has 15 amino acids. DNA for the CDR3: TGTGCCAGCAGTGAAGATAGCGGAGGCACAGATACGCAGTATTTT. Its translation: CASSEDSGGTDTQYF. The whole variable domain, remainder taken from reference TRBV25-1 and TRBJ2-3, is EADIYQTPRYLVIGTGKKITLECSQTMGHDKMYWYQQDPGMELHLIHYSYGVNSTEKGDLSSESTVSRIRTEHFPLTLESARPSHTSQYLCASSEDSGGTDTQYFGPGTRLTVL.

This clonotype was counted between two and nine times. CDR3 protein: CASSGGVGYGYTF. DNA for the CDR3: TGTGCCAGCAGCGGCGGAGTGGGCTATGGCTACACCTTC. This chain connects TRBV9 to TRBJ1-2; D is unclear. The length of the CDR3 is 13 residues. Germline V lookup: CDR1 SGDLS, CDR2 YYNGEE. The V gene lost 3 bases and the J gene lost 4 bases, with 10 bases spanning the gap.

The V and J genes are TRBV6-2 or TRBV6-3 and TRBJ2-7; possible D gene TRBD2, 5 bases. This CDR3 is 15 amino acids long. Deletions cut 5 bases from V and 1 base from J, with 15 bases between. The germline CDR1 and CDR2 sequences are MNHEY and SVGEGT. Written as DNA, the CDR3 is TGTGCCAGCAGTCCTGACTATCAAGGGTCCTACGAGCAGTACTTC. Translating it yields CASSPDYQGSYEQYF.

This clonotype appeared a single time. The CDR3 DNA is TGCGCCAGCAGCTACCCTAGCGGGAGGGCCTCGGATACGCAGTATTTT. Encoded protein: CASSYPSGRASDTQYF. V and J are TRBV5-1 and TRBJ2-3; 12 positions agree with TRBD2. J lost 6 bases, V lost 3 bases, and 8 bases had no gene match. Germline V CDR1 and CDR2: SGHRS, YFSETQ. CDR3 length: 16 amino acids.